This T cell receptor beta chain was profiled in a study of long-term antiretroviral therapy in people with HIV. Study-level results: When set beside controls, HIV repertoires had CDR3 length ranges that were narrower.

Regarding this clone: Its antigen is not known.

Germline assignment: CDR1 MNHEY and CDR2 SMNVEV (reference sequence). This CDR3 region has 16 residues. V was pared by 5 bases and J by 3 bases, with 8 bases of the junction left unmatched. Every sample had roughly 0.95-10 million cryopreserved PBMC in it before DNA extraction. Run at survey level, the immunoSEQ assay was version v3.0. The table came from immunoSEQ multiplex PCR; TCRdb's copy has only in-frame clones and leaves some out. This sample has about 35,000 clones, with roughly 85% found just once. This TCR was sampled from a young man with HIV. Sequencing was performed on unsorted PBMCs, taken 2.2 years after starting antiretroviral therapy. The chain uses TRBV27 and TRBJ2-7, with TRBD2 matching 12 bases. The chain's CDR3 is CASSSIRLAGDYEQYF. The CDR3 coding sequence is TGTGCCAGCAGTAGCATCCGACTAGCGGGAGACTACGAGCAGTACTTC.